This record looks at one TCR beta chain sequence and its context. The data were produced by immunoSEQ multiplex PCR, yet TCRdb's version contains in-frame clones alone and is incomplete. The sample contains 1.5 million to 2.5 million clones, about 95% of which appear only once. The sample originates from a study of shared clonotypes between healthy human individuals. The CDR3 spans 15 residues. Germline CDR1 SGHDT, CDR2 YYEEEE. Trimming took 5 bases from V and 4 from J; bases not matched to a gene: 9. Naivety among CD8 cells was defined by CD45RO negativity and positive CCR7 selection, thereby excluding terminally differentiated effector memory CD45RA+ cells. Donors had no recently reported acute infections or vaccinations and were HIV-negative.

This rearrangement joins TRBV5-6 to TRBJ2-1; 7 bases map to TRBD1. The receptor comes from a man between 18 and 35 years old in good health. The specimen was naive CD8+ T cells sorted from blood. Here the CDR3 reads CASREGTATYNEQFF. For the CDR3, the DNA is TGTGCCAGCAGGGAAGGGACAGCAACTTACAATGAGCAGTTCTTC.